This is a list of T cell receptor beta chains from one sample in a study of blood T cell repertoires in COVID-19. The method was immunoSEQ multiplex PCR; TCRdb's version includes in-frame clones alone and lacks a portion of them. The sample shows 40,000 to 55,000 clones, around nine tenths of them seen only once. The specimen was peripheral blood. All receptors come from a man aged 50 or older with active COVID-19. Both conserved end residues are part of each CDR3. A D gene is named only where the DNA matches it firmly.

len	v_gene	j_gene	d_gene	CDR3aa
13	TRBV10-2	TRBJ1-5	TRBD1	CASSGQLNQPQHF
14	TRBV9	TRBJ1-6	TRBD1	CASSVDRGNSPLHF
14	TRBV19	TRBJ2-7	-	CASSIGRNSYEQYF
13	TRBV12-3/TRBV12-4	TRBJ1-5	-	CASTGSNKPPQHF
16	TRBV5-6	TRBJ1-2	TRBD1	CASSLPSGQGAYGYTF
17	TRBV5-8	TRBJ2-3	-	CASRRSTGSIYTDTQYF
14	TRBV3-1/TRBV3-2	TRBJ2-7	-	CASSQAGSSYEQYF
14	TRBV5-6	TRBJ2-5	TRBD2	CASSNRGEKETQYF
14	TRBV11-2	TRBJ2-5	TRBD2	CASSLTGGQETQYF
15	TRBV5-1	TRBJ1-4	-	CASSFTGGTNEKLFF
15	TRBV30	TRBJ1-6	-	CAWARGSSYNSPLHF
14	TRBV6-5	TRBJ2-3	-	CASSLPIMTDTQYF
14	TRBV6-5	TRBJ2-5	-	CASSYPGQGGTQYF
14	TRBV15	TRBJ1-5	-	CATSRGGGSQPQHF
17	TRBV13	TRBJ2-5	TRBD2	CASSLKGGGRVKETQYF
13	TRBV5-1	TRBJ2-2	TRBD2	CASSFSGTGELFF
14	TRBV6-2/TRBV6-3	TRBJ2-1	-	CASSSATAYNEQFF
19	TRBV5-1	TRBJ1-1	-	CASSPKSPGLLALNTEAFF
17	TRBV7-2	TRBJ2-5	-	CASSLVGGWAQWETQYF
14	TRBV5-6	TRBJ1-2	TRBD1	CASVFGQGVSGYTF
15	TRBV2	TRBJ2-3	-	CASYHSGVSPGRQYF
16	TRBV5-8	TRBJ2-2	-	CASSPRTVRDTGELFF
14	TRBV11-2	TRBJ1-4	TRBD1	CASSLYRGSEKLFF
15	TRBV7-6	TRBJ1-4	-	CASSGGTGENEKLFF
15	TRBV7-8	TRBJ2-7	TRBD2	CASSLVAGGPGEQYF
11	TRBV30	TRBJ2-7	-	CAWSVGYEQYF
17	TRBV23-1	TRBJ2-5	-	CASSQSSKGLEQETQYF
17	TRBV4-3	TRBJ1-1	-	CASSQDHIRGGNTEAFF
15	TRBV6-5	TRBJ1-6	-	CASSYSPGIGSPLHF
16	TRBV18	TRBJ2-1	TRBD2	CASSPRASGKSHEQFF
15	TRBV5-4	TRBJ1-1	TRBD1	CASSPPGQGLTEAFF
15	TRBV24-1	TRBJ2-5	-	CATSPGHGGGETQYF
18	TRBV7-9	TRBJ2-1	TRBD2	CASSLARREGGGYNEQFF
14	TRBV15	TRBJ2-3	-	CATSSGSSTDTQYF
12	TRBV18	TRBJ1-1	-	CASSAMNTEAFF
14	TRBV7-2	TRBJ1-2	-	CASSLDGGVGGYTF
12	TRBV6-2/TRBV6-3	TRBJ1-6	-	CASSYRERALHF
15	TRBV19	TRBJ1-4	TRBD1	CASSSRQGTNEKLFF
15	TRBV3-1/TRBV3-2	TRBJ2-2	-	CASGGWELYTGELFF
18	TRBV11-3	TRBJ2-6	-	CASSADGRDRSGANVLTF
16	TRBV9	TRBJ1-2	TRBD1	CASSVGDRGIAYGYTF
14	TRBV9	TRBJ1-2	TRBD1	CASSVVPTGLKSNF
15	TRBV29-1	TRBJ2-6	TRBD1	CSVVDRGSGANVLTF
14	TRBV7-2	TRBJ1-6	-	CASSPGGSNSPLHF
14	TRBV24-1	TRBJ2-7	-	CATSDFATVYEQYF
14	TRBV6-2/TRBV6-3	TRBJ2-5	-	CASSYSGGYETQYF
16	TRBV18	TRBJ1-2	TRBD1	CASSGDRPPIYYGYTF
12	TRBV12-3/TRBV12-4	TRBJ2-7	-	CASSWTVSEQYF
14	TRBV2	TRBJ2-5	-	CASSGMGGLETQYF
12	TRBV30	TRBJ1-2	TRBD1	CAWRWDSYGYTF
16	TRBV4-2	TRBJ2-7	TRBD1	CASSQATGTGEYEQYF
14	TRBV2	TRBJ1-4	-	CASSSTVLGEKLFF
13	TRBV10-3	TRBJ1-1	TRBD1	CAIGGQGSTEAFF
13	TRBV30	TRBJ1-5	-	CAVQGGEGQPQHF
13	TRBV5-4	TRBJ1-2	-	CASRRTAGHGYTF